Following are 20 T cell receptor beta chains from one sample sequenced in a study of early T cells in non-severe SARS-CoV-2 infection. TCRdb reprocessed the 5' RACE reads via MiXCR and lists one record per CDR3 protein. The sample consists of around 80,000 distinct CDR3 sequences, around 14% of them appearing once. Sequenced: whole blood. The receptors shown here come from an adult who was a healthcare worker with PCR-confirmed SARS-CoV-2 infection or an uninfected control (not recorded which).

V and J are TRBV12-5 and TRBJ1-1; 8 nucleotides line up with TRBD1. Germline CDR1 is LGHNT and CDR2 is FRNRAP. The CDR3 consists of 20 residues. V shed 0 bases, J shed 3 bases, and the junction held 18 bases outside the gene matches. CDR3 protein: CASGLVLTGQVELSDTEAFF. The CDR3 coding sequence is TGTGCTAGTGGTTTGGTACTTACGGGACAGGTGGAGTTGTCGGACACTGAAGCTTTCTTT.

There are a few counts of this clonotype. The J gene is TRBJ2-2, the V gene TRBV5-6; D is undetermined. CDR1 and CDR2 (germline): SGHDT, YYEEEE. With 0 bases removed from V and 2 bases from J, the gap between germline ends came to 11 bases. The CDR3 spans 16 residues. For the CDR3, the DNA is TGTGCCAGCAGCTTGGATTATCGGCCCAACACCGGGGAGCTGTTTTTT. Translated, it gives CASSLDYRPNTGELFF. The full variable domain, in which reference TRBV5-6 and TRBJ2-2 provide the parts outside the CDR3, is DAGVTQSPTHLIKTRGQQVTLRCSPKSGHDTVSWYQQALGQGPQFIFQYYEEEERQRGNFPDRFSGHQFPNYSSELNVNALLLGDSALYLCASSLDYRPNTGELFFGEGSRLTVL.

This clonotype was detected only a few times. The chain employs TRBV7-2 and TRBJ1-6; 8 bases align to TRBD1. The trim removed 3 bases at V and 8 bases at J, leaving 6 bases unmatched. The CDR3 consists of 15 residues. Germline values: CDR1 SGHTA, CDR2 FQGNSA. CDR3 sequence: CASSFNRQGYSPLHF. In DNA form, the CDR3 reads TGTGCCAGCAGCTTCAACCGACAGGGGTATTCACCCCTCCACTTT.

The chain uses TRBV4-1 and TRBJ1-2; tentative D call: TRBD1 (6 bases). V lost 0 bases and J 7 bases, leaving 18 bases between the germline ends. There are 16 residues in the CDR3. From germline, CDR1 is MGHRA and CDR2 YSYEKL. The CDR3 DNA is TGCGCCAGCAGCCAAGAGCTTACAGGGCGGAATATTGGCTACACCTTC. It translates to CASSQELTGRNIGYTF.

This clonotype was counted at least ten times. The V and J genes are TRBV11-1 and TRBJ2-1, with a tentative D call TRBD2 (5 bases). Trimming took 1 base from V and 9 from J, leaving 13 bases between them. The CDR3 is 14 amino acids. Per the germline V gene, CDR1 is SGHAT and CDR2 is FQDESV (reference sequence). The CDR3 DNA sequence: TGTGCCAGCAGCTTAGAGGGTGGGAGAAGTGAGCAGTTCTTC. It yields the protein CASSLEGGRSEQFF.

This clonotype has a handful of counts. V usage is TRBV20-1 and J usage is TRBJ1-5; 9 nucleotides align to TRBD1. V was clipped by 3 bases and J by 4 bases; unmatched bases: 4. Germline CDR1 and CDR2: DFQATT and SNEGSKA (reference sequence). The CDR3 runs 14 residues. This CDR3 reads CSASLGQGNQPQHF. The CDR3 DNA is TGCAGTGCTAGCTTGGGACAGGGAAATCAGCCCCAGCATTTT.

This clonotype was observed at least ten times. This sequence joins TRBV4-2 and TRBJ2-5; maybe TRBD1 (5 bases). Germline CDR1 reads LGHNA; CDR2 reads YNFKEQ. CDR3 length: 16 amino acids. V was cut by 0 bases and J by 0 bases, with 11 bases left in between. CDR3 nucleotide sequence: TGTGCCAGCAGCCAAGATAGGGGCAGGCACCAAGAGACCCAGTACTTC. Its protein product is CASSQDRGRHQETQYF.

The CDR3 loop is CASSVAPRAETQYF. As DNA, the CDR3 is TGTGCCAGCAGCGTAGCCCCGAGGGCGGAGACCCAGTACTTC. The chain employs TRBV9 and TRBJ2-5; D is perhaps TRBD2 (5 bases). This CDR3 has 14 residues. V lost 0 bases, J lost 5 bases, and 11 bases lay in between. Germline V gene sequence: CDR1 SGDLS, CDR2 YYNGEE.

This clonotype was seen a handful of times. The V and J genes are TRBV29-1 and TRBJ2-5; 8 nucleotides line up with TRBD1. There are 14 residues in the CDR3. J lost 1 base, V lost 4 bases, and 5 bases had no gene match. Germline assignment: CDR1 SQVTM and CDR2 ANQGSEA. This CDR3 is CSVAPGTGQETQYF. Here the CDR3 DNA reads TGCAGCGTTGCTCCCGGGACAGGCCAAGAGACCCAGTACTTC.

This clonotype was counted at least ten times. CDR3 sequence reads: CASSERFKYF. The DNA of the CDR3 is TGCGCCAGCAGTGAACGTTTTAAGTACTTC. V usage is TRBV10-1 and J usage is TRBJ2-7; D remains ambiguous. V was pared by 3 bases and J by 11 bases, with 8 bases between. The CDR3 length is 10 residues. The germline V gene encodes CDR1 WNHNN and CDR2 SYGVQD (reference sequence).

The sample holds many counts of this clonotype. V and J are TRBV5-4 and TRBJ1-1; no firm D call. This CDR3 spans 13 amino acids. Germline loops: CDR1 SGHNT, CDR2 YYREEE (reference sequence). Trimming removed 2 bases at V and 6 bases at J, with 11 bases between. CDR3 sequence reads: CASSLSARAEAFF. The CDR3 DNA follows: TGTGCCAGCAGCTTATCCGCGCGGGCTGAAGCTTTCTTT.

Only a few counts were recorded for this clonotype. Germline and junction disagree at one end, which may indicate a read error. The CDR3 protein is CVSSPGQLETQYF. In DNA, the CDR3 is TGTGTCAGCAGCCCGGGACAGTTGGAGACCCAGTACTTC. The gene calls are TRBV12-3 or TRBV12-4 and TRBJ2-5; 7 bases are shared with TRBD1. The CDR3 runs to 13 residues.

This clonotype was recorded many times. The chain couples TRBV24-1 to TRBJ2-7; D gene ambiguous. Looked up from germline, CDR1 is KGHDR and CDR2 is SFDVKD. The V end was cut by 8 bases, the J end by 1 base, with 14 bases between. This CDR3 has 14 residues. CDR3 coding DNA: TGTGCCACCATCCGGGCAGGCCTATCCTACGAGCAGTACTTC. Encoded protein: CATIRAGLSYEQYF.

The table lists this clonotype with many counts. The chain combines TRBV27 with TRBJ2-3; TRBD2 matches at 10 bases. The CDR3 length is 14 residues. V shed 7 bases, J shed 4 bases, and the junction held 5 bases outside the gene matches. CDR1 and CDR2 from the germline V gene are MNHEY and SMNVEV (reference sequence). CDR3 bases: TGTGCCAGCAACCCAGCGGGAGGGGCAGATACGCAGTATTTT. This encodes CASNPAGGADTQYF.

This clonotype came up a few times. The rearrangement links TRBV27 to TRBJ2-5; D might be TRBD1 (5 bases). Trimming removed 2 bases at V and 6 bases at J, with 13 bases between. The CDR3 has 14 residues. Germline V gene data show CDR1 as MNHEY and CDR2 as SMNVEV (reference sequence). The CDR3 reads CASSLGSTVQTQYF. The CDR3 DNA follows: TGTGCCAGCAGTTTAGGATCGACAGTTCAGACCCAGTACTTC.

This clonotype was counted at least ten times. This chain uses TRBV18 with TRBJ2-1; no definite D call. The CDR3 has 12 amino acids. Germline V gives CDR1 KGHSH, CDR2 LQKENI. Trimming shortened V by 0 bases and J by 8 bases, and 5 bases separated the two germline ends. DNA of the CDR3: TGTGCCAGCTCACCACCGTTAGATGAGCAGTTCTTC. This encodes CASSPPLDEQFF.

This clonotype has ten or more counts. The rearrangement links TRBV6-6 to TRBJ2-5; D is perhaps TRBD2 (6 bases). Germline CDR1 is MNHNY and CDR2 is SVGAGI (reference sequence). V was shortened by 4 bases and J by 5 bases, with 14 bases between the two germline ends. This CDR3 contains 14 residues. The CDR3 reads CASSWGGDSETQYF. The CDR3 DNA is TGTGCCAGCAGTTGGGGCGGGGATTCGGAGACCCAGTACTTC.

A few counts support this clonotype. V gene TRBV7-2 combines with J gene TRBJ2-7, with 9 bases fitting TRBD1. In germline, CDR1 is SGHTA, CDR2 FQGNSA. Germline trimming cut 6 bases from V and 2 bases from J; bases unmatched to any gene: 5. The CDR3 covers 14 residues. The CDR3 protein is CASSETGGTYEQYF. CDR3 DNA: TGTGCCAGCAGTGAGACAGGGGGTACCTACGAGCAGTACTTC.

In its sample, this clonotype was seen many times. The chain is built from TRBV7-3 and TRBJ2-7; 7 positions match TRBD1. J was trimmed by 0 bases and V by 5 bases; bases with no gene match: 4. In germline, CDR1 is SGHTA, CDR2 FQGTGA. The CDR3 is 14 residues long. The CDR3 loop is CASSPDRSSYEQYF. The CDR3 DNA follows: TGTGCCAGCAGCCCGGACAGGAGCTCCTACGAGCAGTACTTC. Based on the CDR3 plus reference TRBV7-3 and TRBJ2-7, the full variable domain is GAGVSQTPSNKVTEKGKYVELRCDPISGHTALYWYRQSLGQGPEFLIYFQGTGAADDSGLPNDRFFAVRPEGSVSTLKIQRTERGDSAVYLCASSPDRSSYEQYFGPGTRLTVT.

This clonotype was seen repeatedly, ten times or more. The J gene is TRBJ1-1, the V gene TRBV24-1; D remains unclear. Between the trimmed V and J ends, which lost 2 bases and 3 bases, there was a span of 9 bases. Germline CDR1 is KGHDR and CDR2 is SFDVKD. This CDR3 is 14 amino acids long. The DNA of the CDR3 is TGTGCCACCAGTGATTCCGGTCGTTACACTGAAGCTTTCTTT. Its protein product is CATSDSGRYTEAFF.